This T cell receptor beta chain was captured by sequencing in a study of blood T cells in healthy people across ages (dated by TCRdb to the mid-2010s). Regarding the complete study: In model experiments, template switching captured about one uniquely barcoded TCR beta cDNA molecule for every two T cells. The study analyzed two additional independent replicas of 1 million unique cDNA reads from the same blood draw for two donors, one aged 18 to 30 and one aged 80 or older. Four age groups were formed from the donors: young (average 16 years), middle-aged (approximately 40), aged (about 62) and long-lived (less than 85). The study measured age-related changes in TCR beta repertoire diversity using deep sequencing normalized with unique cDNA molecular identifiers. To avoid experimental bias, donors of different ages were randomly spread across the sequencing lanes.

The junction shows trimming of 3 bases on V and 2 bases on J, plus 11 bases between the germline ends. Spanning cysteine to phenylalanine, the CDR3 consists of 15 amino acids. Only the CDR3 DNA is retained, 45 bases long and in frame from the first base. Results the study describes overall, beyond this receptor: Compared with the aged group, more naive CD4+ T cells, fewer expanded clones and increased TCR diversity were shown by the long-lived group, suggesting age selection. Estimates of total diversity based on one million sequenced T cells were considered lower bounds and underestimates. Observed TCR beta diversity correlated strongly with the percentage of naive T cells measured by flow cytometry. The CMV infection status of donors was not known, potentially confounding age-related changes in expanded clonotypes. Observed TCR beta diversity per million T cells fell roughly linearly with age, and a significant reduction was already apparent by age around 36. Bulk unsorted PBMC profiling prevented conclusive comparison of naive and antigen-experienced compartments.

This clonotype showed up just a few times. Its antigen is still unknown. Qualities for individual bases were not recorded, and no much larger clone is one base off. Systemically healthy Caucasian individuals from Russia, 35 to 40 in total and aged about 6 to 90 years, were included as donors. Each donor gave 8 to 10 milliliters of peripheral blood, collected into EDTA-treated Vacutainer tubes. Ficoll-Paque density-gradient centrifugation was used to isolate PBMCs, with at least 6.5 million obtained per sample. Trizol reagent was used to extract total RNA from the PBMCs, yielding at least 6 micrograms per sample. For every donor, an aliquot of PBMCs went through flow cytometry to measure the percentages of naive CD45RAhigh/CD27high T cells. The method was 5' RACE. TCRdb shows the sequencer as Illumina HiSeq 2500. A second PCR of roughly 7 to 11 cycles was performed with a sample-barcoded 5' primer and a J-beta primer mix. Each TCR beta cDNA molecule received a unique molecular identifier from a template-switch 5' adaptor carrying 12 random nucleotides. Each sample yielded at least 2.5 million CDR3-containing paired-end reads. All of the RNA was converted into first-strand cDNA using the Mint cDNA synthesis kit, with a TRBC-specific oligonucleotide serving as the primer. After uracil-DNA glycosylase treatment, a first 18-cycle PCR used universal primers M1SS and BC2_uni_R on all cDNA. As for the original processing: For normalization, 1 million high-quality reads, each with a distinct molecular identifier, were randomly selected from each sample. Reads sharing molecular identifiers were discarded rather than binned into consensus sequences. MiTCR, set to a Q25 quality threshold and the strictest error-elimination algorithm, was used for CDR3 identification, clonotype clustering and error correction. Lower-bound total TCR beta diversity was estimated with a nonparametric unseen species model using Euler transformation. Starting from the raw public reads, TCRdb applied fastp trimming at Q25, assembled clones with MiXCR and retained in-frame beta chains. Every CDR3 protein is listed once, alongside the most common genes and DNA of its rows. These V and J calls originate from TCRdb's pipeline instead of the authors' own analysis. The sample profile shows approximately 800,000 distinct CDR3 sequences; 30% to 45% of them were found once. 10% to 15% of the sample comes from the top ten.

The sequenced sample consisted of blood. The V gene is TRBV12-3 or TRBV12-4 and the J gene is TRBJ1-5; no D gene is confidently identified. This sequence originates from a young man in good health. The DNA sequence is TGTGCCAGCAGTTTCTCTGCAGTGGGCAATCAGCCCCAGCATTTT. Translated, this gives CASSFSAVGNQPQHF.